The 7 T cell receptor beta chains below come from one sample, sequenced in a study of shared clonotypes between healthy human individuals (dated by TCRdb to between 2020 and 2021). The method behind the library was the immunoSEQ multiplex PCR assay. TCRdb took this table from immuneACCESS and kept in-frame rearrangements with V and J called. Such tables lack part of the clones; where checked against another copy, unresolved V genes explain under half of the gap, and the rest is unexplained. A total of 2 million to 2.5 million clones appear in this sample, 92% of them only once. In total, the top ten clones hold 0.3% to 0.45% of the sample. Material for sequencing was naive CD4+ T cells from PBMCs. This specimen's cell subset or site label, per the study, means: CD45RA+ positively selected. The receptors originated from a man aged 18 to 30 in good health. Some clones in this sample may be carry-over from other donors' samples.

The V gene is TRBV4-2, the J gene TRBJ2-3; no definite D call. Between the trimmed V and J ends, which lost 1 base and 0 bases, there was a span of 8 bases. The CDR3 loop spans 15 amino acids. The germline CDR1 and CDR2 sequences are LGHNA and YNFKEQ. Written as DNA, the CDR3 is TGTGCCAGCAGCCAAGGGAGTTCTAGCACAGATACGCAGTATTTT. Translated, it gives CASSQGSSSTDTQYF.

J is TRBJ1-1 and V is TRBV30, with D uncertain. The CDR3 runs 11 residues. V was trimmed by 0 bases and J by 3 bases, leaving 2 bases between them. Germline values: CDR1 GTSNPN, CDR2 SVGIG (reference sequence). The CDR3 nucleotides read TGTGCCTGGAGTGTTCACACTGAAGCTTTCTTT. Protein product: CAWSVHTEAFF.

The chain couples TRBV5-1 to TRBJ2-2; TRBD2 agrees at 8 bases. The trim removed 7 bases at V and 0 bases at J, leaving 8 bases unmatched. The germline V gene encodes CDR1 SGHRS and CDR2 YFSETQ. This CDR3 is 16 amino acids long. DNA for the CDR3: TGCGCCAGCGCACTCGCGGGACTAGCGAACACCGGGGAGCTGTTTTTT. Translated: CASALAGLANTGELFF. The full variable domain, rest sourced from reference TRBV5-1 and TRBJ2-2, is KAGVTQTPRYLIKTRGQQVTLSCSPISGHRSVSWYQQTPGQGLQFLFEYFSETQRNKGNFPGRFSGRQFSNSRSEMNVSTLELGDSALYLCASALAGLANTGELFFGEGSRLTVL.

The genes are TRBV30 and TRBJ1-5; D uncertain. The CDR3 consists of 13 residues. Germline V gene sequence: CDR1 GTSNPN, CDR2 SVGIG (reference sequence). The ends were cut back, 1 base at V and 6 bases at J, with 10 bases in the middle. CDR3 nucleotide sequence: TGTGCCTGGAGTGGGTCTAGACTTCAGCCCCAGCATTTT. Amino acid sequence: CAWSGSRLQPQHF.

The chain joins TRBV5-1 to TRBJ1-4, with D possibly being TRBD1 (5 bases). Trimming cost V 0 bases and J 4 bases, with 13 bases left between them. Germline V gene sequence: CDR1 SGHRS, CDR2 YFSETQ. The CDR3 has 16 residues. CDR3 sequence reads: CASSLADQGVNEKLFF. The CDR3 nucleotides are TGCGCCAGCAGCTTGGCCGATCAGGGCGTTAATGAAAAACTGTTTTTT. Complete variable domain (other parts from reference TRBV5-1 and TRBJ1-4): KAGVTQTPRYLIKTRGQQVTLSCSPISGHRSVSWYQQTPGQGLQFLFEYFSETQRNKGNFPGRFSGRQFSNSRSEMNVSTLELGDSALYLCASSLADQGVNEKLFFGSGTQLSVL.

This chain uses TRBV7-2 with TRBJ1-2; 10 bases fit TRBD1. This CDR3 has 14 amino acids. V lost 2 bases, J lost 6 bases, and 3 bases stayed unmatched. CDR1 is SGHTA, CDR2 FQGNSA, per germline. CDR3 DNA sequence: TGTGCCAGCAGCTTATCCGGGACAGGGGATGGCTACACCTTC. It yields the protein CASSLSGTGDGYTF.

The genes are TRBV5-1 and TRBJ1-1; 8 bases map to TRBD1. CDR1 is SGHRS, CDR2 YFSETQ, per germline. CDR3 length: 17 amino acids. J gave up 1 base and V 4 bases, and 12 bases lay outside the gene matches. DNA of the CDR3: TGCGCCAGCAGCGACCTCCGGGACAGGCTAAAGAACACTGAAGCTTTCTTT. Protein: CASSDLRDRLKNTEAFF.